A selection of T cell receptor beta chains follows, all from one sample in a study of T cells in Graves' hyperthyroidism and ophthalmopathy. MiXCR, run by TCRdb on the multiplex PCR reads, gives a single entry per CDR3 protein. The sample carries about 400,000 distinct CDR3 sequences, over 11% recorded once. The specimen was blood. Receptor source: a man aged 45 to 65 with Graves' ophthalmopathy. Each CDR3 is given with its conserved first and last residue. Each record gives: CDR3 DNA, CDR3 protein, D gene, J gene, clone size, V gene. D genes are given only for firm matches. Where a row states a size, it is once, few, many or the class of an expanded clone; other rows omit it.

TGTGCCAGCAGCCAAGCTACGGGTCCGGACATTCAGTACTTC	CASSQATGPDIQYF	-	TRBJ2-4	many	TRBV3-1
TGTGCCAGCAGTGAGGGACTAGCGGGAGCCGAGACCCAGTACTTC	CASSEGLAGAETQYF	TRBD2	TRBJ2-5	many	TRBV2
TGTGCCAGCAGCTTAACTTTCGGACTGCAAAACAATGAGCAGTTCTTC	CASSLTFGLQNNEQFF	-	TRBJ2-1	few	TRBV7-3
TGTGCCAGTAGTCGGCAGTCGGGAGAGTCCTACAATGAGCAGTTCTTC	CASSRQSGESYNEQFF	-	TRBJ2-1	few	TRBV19
TGCAGCGGTGCTGGGGGGCGTAGGAATGAGCAGTTCTTC	CSGAGGRRNEQFF	-	TRBJ2-1	-	TRBV29-1
TGCAGTGCTAGCCTAGTTACAGGGGGGGTAAATCAGCCCCAGCATTTT	CSASLVTGGVNQPQHF	TRBD1	TRBJ1-5	many	TRBV20-1
TGTGCCACCAGTACCGCCGGGACTAGCGGCGAGCAGTACTTC	CATSTAGTSGEQYF	TRBD2	TRBJ2-7	few	TRBV24-1
TGTGCCAGTAATAACCGGGACAACGATCAGCCCCAGCATTTT	CASNNRDNDQPQHF	-	TRBJ1-5	few	TRBV19
TGCAGTGCTAGAGATCGTACGACAGGGGCCCTCATGAACACTGAAGCTTTCTTT	CSARDRTTGALMNTEAFF	TRBD1	TRBJ1-1	many	TRBV20-1
TGTGCCAGCAGTTCTGCGGGGCTAAATGAAAAACTGTTTTTT	CASSSAGLNEKLFF	-	TRBJ1-4	few	TRBV12-3/TRBV12-4